This section outlines one T cell receptor beta chain sequence together with its context. Its matching antigen is unknown. These data originate in a study of cytomegalovirus exposure and HLA in healthy donors. In the study overall: The study's early data release held about 85 million unique TCRs from HLA-typed donors. Study-wide results and limits: Reportedly, TCR beta sequences accurately predicted HLA-A and HLA-B alleles in most subjects. Later analysis identified a missense DCLRE1C variant that was linked to TCR beta V- and J-gene trimming. The study recorded over 150 TCR beta chains that were cytomegalovirus-associated.

In germline, CDR1 is MNHEY, CDR2 SVGAGI. This CDR3 has 12 residues. The ends lost 6 bases at V and 5 bases at J; junction bases unmatched: 0. The primer mix had 60 Vbeta and 13 Jbeta primers. Libraries were prepared by immunoSEQ multiplex PCR; TCRdb keeps only in-frame clonotypes and omits some of them. The table records about 160,000 clones, over 80% of them present only once. Input material: PBMCs. The sequence came from a boy aged 2 to 10 in good health and CMV-seronegative. The chain links TRBV6-5 to TRBJ2-2; 7 bases agree with TRBD1. The DNA of the CDR3 is TGTGCCAGCAGGACAGGGACCGGGGAGCTGTTTTTT. Its translation: CASRTGTGELFF.